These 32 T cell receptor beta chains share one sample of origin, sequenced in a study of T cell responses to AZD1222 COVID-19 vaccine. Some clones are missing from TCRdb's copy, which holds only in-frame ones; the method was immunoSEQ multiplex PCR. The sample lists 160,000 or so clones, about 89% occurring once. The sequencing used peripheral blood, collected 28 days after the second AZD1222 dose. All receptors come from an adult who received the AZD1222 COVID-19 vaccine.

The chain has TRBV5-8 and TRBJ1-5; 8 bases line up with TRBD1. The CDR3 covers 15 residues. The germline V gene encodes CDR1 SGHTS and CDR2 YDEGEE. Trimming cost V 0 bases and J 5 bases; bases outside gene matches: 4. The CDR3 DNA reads TGTGCCAGCAGCTTGGCGGACAGGGACGATCAGCCCCAGCATTTT. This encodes CASSLADRDDQPQHF. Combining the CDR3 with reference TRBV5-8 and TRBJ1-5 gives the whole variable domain EAGVTQSPTHLIKTRGQQATLRCSPISGHTSVYWYQQALGLGLQFLLWYDEGEERNRGNFPPRFSGRQFPNYSSELNVNALELEDSALYLCASSLADRDDQPQHFGDGTRLSIL.

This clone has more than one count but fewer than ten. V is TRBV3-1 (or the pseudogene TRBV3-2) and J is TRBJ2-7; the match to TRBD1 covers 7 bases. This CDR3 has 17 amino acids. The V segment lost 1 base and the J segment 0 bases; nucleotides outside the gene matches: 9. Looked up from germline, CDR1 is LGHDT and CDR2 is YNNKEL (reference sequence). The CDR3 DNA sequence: TGTGCCAGCAGCCAAGGCCTAGGGGGACAGAGCTCCTACGAGCAGTACTTC. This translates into CASSQGLGGQSSYEQYF.

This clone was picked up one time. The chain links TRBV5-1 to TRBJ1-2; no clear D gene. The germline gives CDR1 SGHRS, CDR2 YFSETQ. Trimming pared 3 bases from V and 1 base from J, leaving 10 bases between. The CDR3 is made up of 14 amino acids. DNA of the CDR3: TGCGCCAGCAGCTACCCTGGGGATAACTATGGCTACACCTTC. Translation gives CASSYPGDNYGYTF.

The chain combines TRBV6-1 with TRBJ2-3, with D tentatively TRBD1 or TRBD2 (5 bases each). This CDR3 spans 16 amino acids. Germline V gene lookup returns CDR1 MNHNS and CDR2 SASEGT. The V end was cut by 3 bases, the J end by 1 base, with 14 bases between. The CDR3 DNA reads TGTGCCAGCAGTGACCTAAGGGGAGTCGGCACAGATACGCAGTATTTT. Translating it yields CASSDLRGVGTDTQYF.

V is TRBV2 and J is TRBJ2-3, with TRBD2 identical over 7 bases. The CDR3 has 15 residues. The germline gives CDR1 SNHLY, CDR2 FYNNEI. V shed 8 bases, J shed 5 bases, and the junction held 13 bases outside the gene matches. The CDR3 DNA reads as TGTGCCAGCTCGCGAAGGACTAGGACCTTAGATACGCAGTATTTT. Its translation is CASSRRTRTLDTQYF.

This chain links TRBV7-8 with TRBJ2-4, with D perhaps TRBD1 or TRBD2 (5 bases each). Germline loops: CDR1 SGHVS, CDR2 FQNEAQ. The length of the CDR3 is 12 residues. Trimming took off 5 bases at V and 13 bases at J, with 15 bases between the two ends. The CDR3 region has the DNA TGTGCCAGCAGCCCCGGGACCGCCAGACAGTACTTC. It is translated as CASSPGTARQYF.

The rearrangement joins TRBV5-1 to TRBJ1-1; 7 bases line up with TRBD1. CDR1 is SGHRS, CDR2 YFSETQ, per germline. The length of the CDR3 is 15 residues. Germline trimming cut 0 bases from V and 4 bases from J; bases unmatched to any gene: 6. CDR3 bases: TGCGCCAGCAGCTTGGACAGGGGCCGCACCACTGAAGCTTTCTTT. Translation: CASSLDRGRTTEAFF.

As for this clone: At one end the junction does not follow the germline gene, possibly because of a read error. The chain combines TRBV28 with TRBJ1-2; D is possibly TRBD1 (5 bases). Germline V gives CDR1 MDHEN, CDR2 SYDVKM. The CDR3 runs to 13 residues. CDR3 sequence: CASSSEPNRGLGF. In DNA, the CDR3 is TGTGCCAGCAGTTCGGAACCCAATCGGGGCCTAGGTTTC.

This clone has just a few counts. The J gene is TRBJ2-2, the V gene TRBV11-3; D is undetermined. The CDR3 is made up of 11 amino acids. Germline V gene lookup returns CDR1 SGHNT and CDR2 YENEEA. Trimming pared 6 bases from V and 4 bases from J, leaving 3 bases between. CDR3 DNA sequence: TGTGCCAGCAGAGGCACCGGGGAGCTGTTTTTT. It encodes CASRGTGELFF.

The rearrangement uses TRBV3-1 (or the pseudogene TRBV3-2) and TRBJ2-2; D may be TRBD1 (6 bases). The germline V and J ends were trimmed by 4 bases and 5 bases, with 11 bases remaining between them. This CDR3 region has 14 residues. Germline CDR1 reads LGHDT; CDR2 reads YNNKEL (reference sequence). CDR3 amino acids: CASSLLGQTGELFF. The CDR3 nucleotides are TGTGCCAGCAGCCTACTAGGACAGACCGGGGAGCTGTTTTTT.

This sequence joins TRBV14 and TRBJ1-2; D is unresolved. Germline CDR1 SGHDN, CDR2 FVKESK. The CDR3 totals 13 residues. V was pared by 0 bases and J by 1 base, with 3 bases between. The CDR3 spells CASSQDLNYGYTF. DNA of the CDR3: TGTGCCAGCAGCCAAGATCTTAACTATGGCTACACCTTC.

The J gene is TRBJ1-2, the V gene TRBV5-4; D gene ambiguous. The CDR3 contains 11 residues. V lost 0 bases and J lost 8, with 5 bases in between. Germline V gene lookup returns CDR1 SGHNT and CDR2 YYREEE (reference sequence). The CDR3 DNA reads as TGTGCCAGCAGCTTGGGGATGGGCTACACCTTC. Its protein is CASSLGMGYTF.

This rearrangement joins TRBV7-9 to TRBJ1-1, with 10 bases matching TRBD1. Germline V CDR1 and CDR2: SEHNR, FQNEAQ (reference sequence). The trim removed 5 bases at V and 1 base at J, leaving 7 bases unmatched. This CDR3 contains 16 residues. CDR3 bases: TGTGCCAGCAGCCGGGACAGGGGAGCCTGGAACACTGAAGCTTTCTTT. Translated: CASSRDRGAWNTEAFF.

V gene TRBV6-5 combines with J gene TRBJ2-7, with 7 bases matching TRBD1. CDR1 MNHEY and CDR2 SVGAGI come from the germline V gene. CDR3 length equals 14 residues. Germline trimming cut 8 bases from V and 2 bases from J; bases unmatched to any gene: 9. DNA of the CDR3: TGTGCCAGCCTATTACAGGGGAATGCCTACGAGCAGTACTTC. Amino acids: CASLLQGNAYEQYF.

Here the CDR3 DNA reads TGTGCCAGCAGCATTGACAGTTTTACTGAAGCTTTCTTT. Translating gives CASSIDSFTEAFF. This sequence joins TRBV7-9 and TRBJ1-1; D is possibly TRBD1 (5 bases). Germline lookup yields CDR1 SEHNR and CDR2 FQNEAQ (reference sequence). The CDR3 has 13 amino acids. V was trimmed by 5 bases and J by 5 bases, leaving 12 bases between them.

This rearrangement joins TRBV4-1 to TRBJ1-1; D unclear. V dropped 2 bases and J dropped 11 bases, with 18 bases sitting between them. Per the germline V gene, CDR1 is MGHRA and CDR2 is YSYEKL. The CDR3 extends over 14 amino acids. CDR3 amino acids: CASSQIGRTREAFF. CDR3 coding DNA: TGCGCCAGCAGCCAAATCGGACGGACCCGGGAGGCTTTCTTT.

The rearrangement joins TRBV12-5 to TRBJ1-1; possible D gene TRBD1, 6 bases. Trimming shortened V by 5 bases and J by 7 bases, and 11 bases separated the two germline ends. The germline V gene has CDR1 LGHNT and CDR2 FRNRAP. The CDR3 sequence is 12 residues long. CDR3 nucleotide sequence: TGTGCTAGTGGTGAACAGGGAAATGAAGCTTTCTTT. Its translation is CASGEQGNEAFF. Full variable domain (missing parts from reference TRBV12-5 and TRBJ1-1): DARVTQTPRHKVTEMGQEVTMRCQPILGHNTVFWYRQTMMQGLELLAYFRNRAPLDDSGMPKDRFSAEMPDATLATLKIQPSEPRDSAVYFCASGEQGNEAFFGQGTRLTVV.

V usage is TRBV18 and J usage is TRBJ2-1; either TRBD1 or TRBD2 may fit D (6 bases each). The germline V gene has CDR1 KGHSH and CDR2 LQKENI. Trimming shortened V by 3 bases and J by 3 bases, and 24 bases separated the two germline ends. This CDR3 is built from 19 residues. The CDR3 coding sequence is TGTGCCAGCTCACCGCGGGACACCCTGGGGATGCGTAACTACAATGAGCAGTTCTTC. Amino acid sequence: CASSPRDTLGMRNYNEQFF.

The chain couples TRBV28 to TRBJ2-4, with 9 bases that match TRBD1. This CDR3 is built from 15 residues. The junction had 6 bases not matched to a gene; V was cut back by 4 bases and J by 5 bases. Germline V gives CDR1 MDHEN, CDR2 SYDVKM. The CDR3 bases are TGTGCCAGCAGTTCGGGGACAGGGTATCAAAACATTCAGTACTTC. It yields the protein CASSSGTGYQNIQYF.

CDR3 nucleotides: TGCGCCAGCAGCCAGATTGGGGGAAACACCGGGGAGCTGTTTTTT. Amino acid sequence: CASSQIGGNTGELFF. The chain uses TRBV5-1 and TRBJ2-2, with D perhaps matching TRBD1 or TRBD2 (5 bases each). The V gene's germline CDR1 is SGHRS and CDR2 YFSETQ. This CDR3 has 15 residues. Trimming removed 4 bases at V and 2 bases at J, with 12 bases between. The variable domain in full, with the rest retrieved from reference TRBV5-1 and TRBJ2-2, is KAGVTQTPRYLIKTRGQQVTLSCSPISGHRSVSWYQQTPGQGLQFLFEYFSETQRNKGNFPGRFSGRQFSNSRSEMNVSTLELGDSALYLCASSQIGGNTGELFFGEGSRLTVL.

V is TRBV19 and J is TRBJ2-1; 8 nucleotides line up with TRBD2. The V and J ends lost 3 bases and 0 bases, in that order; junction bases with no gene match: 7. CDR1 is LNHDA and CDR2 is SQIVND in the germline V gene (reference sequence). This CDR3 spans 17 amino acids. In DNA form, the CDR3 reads TGTGCCAGTAGTATTTTTACGAGCGGGAGCTCCTACAATGAGCAGTTCTTC. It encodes CASSIFTSGSSYNEQFF. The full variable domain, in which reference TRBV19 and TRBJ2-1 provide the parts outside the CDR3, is DGGITQSPKYLFRKEGQNVTLSCEQNLNHDAMYWYRQDPGQGLRLIYYSQIVNDFQKGDIAEGYSVSREKKESFPLTVTSAQKNPTAFYLCASSIFTSGSSYNEQFFGPGTRLTVL.

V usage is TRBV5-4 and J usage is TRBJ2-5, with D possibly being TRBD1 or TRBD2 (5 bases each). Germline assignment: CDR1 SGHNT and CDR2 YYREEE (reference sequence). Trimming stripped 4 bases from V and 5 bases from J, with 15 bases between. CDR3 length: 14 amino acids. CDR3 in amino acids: CASSPRDLVETQYF. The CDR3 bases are TGTGCCAGCAGCCCCCGGGACCTTGTCGAGACCCAGTACTTC.

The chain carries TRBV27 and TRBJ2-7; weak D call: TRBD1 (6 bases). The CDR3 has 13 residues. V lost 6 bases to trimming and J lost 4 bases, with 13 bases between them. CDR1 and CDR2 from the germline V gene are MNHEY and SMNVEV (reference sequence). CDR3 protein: CASRPTGRYEQYF. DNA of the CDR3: TGTGCCAGCAGACCGACAGGAAGGTACGAGCAGTACTTC.

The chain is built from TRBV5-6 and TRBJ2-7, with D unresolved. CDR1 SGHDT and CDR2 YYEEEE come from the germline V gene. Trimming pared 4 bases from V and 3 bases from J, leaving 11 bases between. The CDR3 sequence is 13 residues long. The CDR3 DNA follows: TGTGCCAGCAGCCCGACCAGCCACTACGAGCAGTACTTC. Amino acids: CASSPTSHYEQYF.

The CDR3 spells CASNPRGRGTEAFF. CDR3 nucleotide sequence: TGTGCCAGCAACCCAAGGGGGCGCGGCACTGAAGCTTTCTTT. This chain connects TRBV6-5 to TRBJ1-1; 7 bases align to TRBD1. J was trimmed by 4 bases and V by 7 bases; bases with no gene match: 9. Germline CDR1 MNHEY, CDR2 SVGAGI. CDR3 length equals 14 residues.

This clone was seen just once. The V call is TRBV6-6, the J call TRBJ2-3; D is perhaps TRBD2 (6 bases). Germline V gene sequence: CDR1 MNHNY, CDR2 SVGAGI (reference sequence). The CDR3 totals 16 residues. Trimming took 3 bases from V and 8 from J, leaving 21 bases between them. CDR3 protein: CASSYSGEQSLGTQYF. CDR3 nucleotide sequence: TGTGCCAGCAGTTATTCGGGGGAGCAAAGTTTGGGTACGCAGTATTTT.

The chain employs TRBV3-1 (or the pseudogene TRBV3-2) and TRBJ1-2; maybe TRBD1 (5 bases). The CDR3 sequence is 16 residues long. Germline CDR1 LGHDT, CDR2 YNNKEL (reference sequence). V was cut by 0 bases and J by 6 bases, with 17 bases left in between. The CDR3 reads CASSQDLRVGENGYTF. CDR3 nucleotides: TGTGCCAGCAGCCAAGATCTCAGGGTAGGGGAAAATGGCTACACCTTC.

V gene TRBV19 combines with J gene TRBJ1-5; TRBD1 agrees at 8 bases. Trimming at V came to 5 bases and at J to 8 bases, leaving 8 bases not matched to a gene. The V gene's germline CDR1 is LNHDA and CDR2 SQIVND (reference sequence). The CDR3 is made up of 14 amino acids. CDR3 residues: CASSLTGDEKPQHF. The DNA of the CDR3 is TGTGCCAGTAGTCTGACAGGGGATGAGAAGCCCCAGCATTTT.

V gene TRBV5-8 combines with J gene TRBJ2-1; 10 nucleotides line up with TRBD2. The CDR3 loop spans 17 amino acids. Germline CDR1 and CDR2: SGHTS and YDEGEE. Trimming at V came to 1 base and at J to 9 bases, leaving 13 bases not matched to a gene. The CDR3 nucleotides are TGTGCCAGCAGCTTGTATGTCCTAGCGGGAGTGGGGAGTGAGCAGTTCTTC. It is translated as CASSLYVLAGVGSEQFF.

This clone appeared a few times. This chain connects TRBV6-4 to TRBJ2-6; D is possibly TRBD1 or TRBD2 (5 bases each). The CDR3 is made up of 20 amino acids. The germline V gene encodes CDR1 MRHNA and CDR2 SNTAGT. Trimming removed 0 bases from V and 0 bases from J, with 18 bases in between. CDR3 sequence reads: CASSDSRRRGVDSGANVLTF. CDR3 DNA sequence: TGTGCCAGCAGTGACTCCCGCCGTCGAGGGGTAGACTCTGGGGCCAACGTCCTGACTTTC.

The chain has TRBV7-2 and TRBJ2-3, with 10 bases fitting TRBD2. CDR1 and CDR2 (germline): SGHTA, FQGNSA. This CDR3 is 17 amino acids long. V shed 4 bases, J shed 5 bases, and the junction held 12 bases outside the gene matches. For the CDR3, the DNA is TGTGCCAGCAGCTCAACTGGGCTAGCGGGAGTTGGAGATACGCAGTATTTT. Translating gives CASSSTGLAGVGDTQYF.

CDR3 nucleotides: TGTGCCAGCAGTTACGGCCTAGCGGGAGTCGGCGAGCAGTACTTC. Its protein is CASSYGLAGVGEQYF. The chain combines TRBV6-2 or TRBV6-3 with TRBJ2-7; 10 bases match TRBD2. V lost 2 bases and J lost 6; bases outside the gene matches: 7. The CDR3 contains 15 residues. Germline loops: CDR1 MNHEY, CDR2 SVGEGT.